The 17 T cell receptor beta chains given below trace back to one sample, sequenced in a study of lymphopenia after photon versus proton radiotherapy. Libraries were prepared by immunoSEQ multiplex PCR; TCRdb keeps only in-frame clonotypes and omits some of them. The table includes approximately 160,000 clones, less than 90% detected once. Material: peripheral blood, obtained from a patient treated with photon-based radiotherapy. The source is a middle-aged man with gastric cancer.

In its sample, this clone was seen once. V is TRBV15 and J is TRBJ1-5, with D possibly matching TRBD1 (5 bases). V was cut by 8 bases and J by 0 bases, with 11 bases left in between. Germline CDR1 reads LNHNV; CDR2 reads YYDKDF (reference sequence). The CDR3 extends over 14 amino acids. The CDR3, as DNA: TGTGCCACCCAACAGGACTATAGCAATCAGCCCCAGCATTTT. Residues: CATQQDYSNQPQHF.

V gene TRBV5-4 combines with J gene TRBJ2-7, with no clear D. Germline V gene lookup returns CDR1 SGHNT and CDR2 YYREEE (reference sequence). The CDR3 is made up of 12 amino acids. V dropped 3 bases and J dropped 3 bases, with 7 bases sitting between them. The CDR3 loop reads CASSSGLYEQYF. CDR3 sequence (DNA): TGTGCCAGCAGCTCTGGCCTCTACGAGCAGTACTTC.

V is TRBV19 and J is TRBJ2-2; 16 bases map to TRBD2. V lost 3 bases and J lost 3; bases outside the gene matches: 4. Germline CDR1 and CDR2: LNHDA and SQIVND (reference sequence). The CDR3 runs to 18 residues. DNA of the CDR3: TGTGCCAGTAGTATCAAGGGACTAGCGGGAGGGTACACCGGGGAGCTGTTTTTT. It encodes CASSIKGLAGGYTGELFF.

The chain joins TRBV11-2 to TRBJ2-6, with 7 positions matching TRBD1. The CDR3 runs 15 residues. CDR1 and CDR2 from the germline V gene are SGHAT and FQNNGV. V dropped 5 bases and J dropped 2; count of bases not matched to a gene: 3. This CDR3 is CASSLTGAGANVLTF. CDR3 nucleotide sequence: TGTGCCAGCAGCCTTACAGGGGCTGGGGCCAACGTCCTGACTTTC.

The rearrangement uses TRBV5-4 and TRBJ2-2; D gene ambiguous. V was trimmed by 9 bases and J by 1 base, leaving 10 bases between them. Germline CDR1 reads SGHNT; CDR2 reads YYREEE (reference sequence). This CDR3 is 13 amino acids long. Here the CDR3 DNA reads TGTGCCACCGAGTACGGGAACACCGGGGAGCTGTTTTTT. Translation: CATEYGNTGELFF.

The chain has TRBV18 and TRBJ1-4; 9 bases agree with TRBD1. The CDR3 length is 14 residues. V trimming: 6 bases; J trimming: 8 bases; junction bases outside the gene matches: 7. CDR1 and CDR2 from the germline V gene are KGHSH and LQKENI. CDR3 region: CASSLGQGAEKLFF. In DNA, the CDR3 is TGTGCCAGCTCTCTGGGACAGGGTGCCGAAAAACTGTTTTTT.

A remark on this clone: Other DNA sequences in this sample translate to the same CDR3. This chain uses TRBV30 with TRBJ2-5; D is uncertain. V was pared by 2 bases and J by 4 bases, with 5 bases between. CDR3 length: 11 amino acids. Per germline, CDR1 GTSNPN and CDR2 SVGIG (reference sequence). The CDR3 DNA follows: TGTGCCTGGAGTTGGGGAGAGACCCAGTACTTC. The encoded protein is CAWSWGETQYF.

The chain joins TRBV27 to TRBJ2-7; 9 bases match TRBD1. V lost 9 bases to trimming and J lost 2 bases; unmatched junction nucleotides: 5. The CDR3 is 13 amino acids. The V gene's germline CDR1 is MNHEY and CDR2 SMNVEV (reference sequence). The CDR3 loop reads CASWTGEAYEQYF. CDR3 coding DNA: TGTGCCAGTTGGACAGGGGAGGCCTACGAGCAGTACTTC.

This chain links TRBV27 with TRBJ1-5; no firm D call. The CDR3 contains 17 residues. Trimming pared 1 base from V and 1 base from J, leaving 14 bases between. Germline V CDR1 and CDR2: MNHEY, SMNVEV (reference sequence). The CDR3 DNA reads TGTGCCAGCAGTTTATTAGGGCGGGGTATGAGCAATCAGCCCCAGCATTTT. Amino acid sequence: CASSLLGRGMSNQPQHF.

This chain joins TRBV9 and TRBJ1-2; 9 bases map to TRBD1. The CDR3 is 14 residues long. V shed 0 bases and J 6 bases; nucleotides not matched to a gene: 3. Germline-derived CDR1 and CDR2 are SGDLS and YYNGEE. Written as DNA, the CDR3 is TGTGCCAGCAGCGTAGGGACAGGGGCGGATGGCTACACCTTC. This sequence encodes CASSVGTGADGYTF.

This clone was seen a single time. In nucleotides, the CDR3 is TGTGCCAGCAGTTACTCAGGACAGGGAGAAGGCTACACCTTC. Encoded protein: CASSYSGQGEGYTF. This chain connects TRBV6-6 to TRBJ1-2; 8 bases align to TRBD1. The CDR3 sequence is 14 residues long. Germline CDR1 and CDR2: MNHNY and SVGAGI (reference sequence). With 0 bases clipped from V and 8 bases from J, the junction kept 5 bases outside the gene matches.

This chain uses TRBV5-6 with TRBJ1-3; the D is unclear. V lost 7 bases to trimming and J lost 0 bases, with 17 bases between them. CDR3 length: 16 amino acids. CDR1 is SGHDT and CDR2 is YYEEEE in the germline V gene. CDR3 amino acids: CASGRSELSSGNTIYF. CDR3 nucleotide sequence: TGTGCCAGCGGCCGCTCTGAGCTTTCCTCTGGAAACACCATATATTTT.

Details on this clone: The identical CDR3 is also encoded by other nucleotide sequences in the sample. The chain is built from TRBV29-1 and TRBJ1-2, with D unresolved. The length of the CDR3 is 11 residues. V lost 4 bases to trimming and J lost 8 bases, with 11 bases between them. CDR1 is SQVTM and CDR2 is ANQGSEA in the germline V gene. The CDR3 protein is CSVADGSGYTF. The DNA for the CDR3 is TGCAGCGTTGCGGACGGTTCCGGCTACACCTTC.

The chain carries TRBV28 and TRBJ1-3, with unresolved D. Trimming pared 4 bases from V and 4 bases from J, leaving 14 bases between. In germline, CDR1 is MDHEN, CDR2 SYDVKM. The CDR3 runs 15 residues. CDR3 loop: CASSSGPPGGNTIYF. CDR3 nucleotides: TGTGCCAGCAGTTCGGGCCCACCGGGGGGAAACACCATATATTTT.

This clone appeared a single time. This chain uses TRBV18 with TRBJ1-3, with TRBD1 identical over 9 bases. The V and J ends lost 2 bases and 4 bases, in that order; junction bases with no gene match: 9. The CDR3 contains 17 residues. Germline V gene data show CDR1 as KGHSH and CDR2 as LQKENI. The CDR3 nucleotides read TGTGCCAGCTCACCAGTGTCGGGACAGGGAATCGGAAACACCATATATTTT. Protein product: CASSPVSGQGIGNTIYF.

This clone was observed a handful of times. The genes are TRBV4-1 and TRBJ1-5; D remains ambiguous. Germline loops: CDR1 MGHRA, CDR2 YSYEKL. Trimming pared 1 base from V and 3 bases from J, leaving 13 bases between. The CDR3 covers 16 residues. The CDR3 is CASSQAGDRPNQPQHF. DNA of the CDR3: TGCGCCAGCAGCCAAGCCGGAGACCGACCCAATCAGCCCCAGCATTTT.

J is TRBJ1-2 and V is TRBV2, with D tentatively TRBD1 (6 bases). This CDR3 has 15 amino acids. Trimming removed 0 bases at V and 4 bases at J, with 12 bases between. Germline CDR1 and CDR2: SNHLY and FYNNEI. The CDR3 DNA is TGTGCCAGCAGTGAAGCCCCAGGGGCGTCCTATGGCTACACCTTC. This gives the protein CASSEAPGASYGYTF.